The rows below give T cell receptor beta chains drawn from one sample of a study of shared clonotypes between healthy human individuals. TCRdb keeps only in-frame clones here, not all; method: immunoSEQ multiplex PCR. The table lists over a million clones, roughly 96% of them singletons. Input material: naive CD4+ T cells sorted from blood. Receptors originate from a man aged 25-45 years in good health. Both conserved end residues are part of each CDR3. Only some rows state a clone size, as once, few, many or a class for expanded clones.

v_gene	j_gene	abundance	CDR3aa
TRBV30	TRBJ2-7	.	CAWSIGIEQYF
TRBV28	TRBJ2-7	.	CASTALPSYEQYF
TRBV5-1	TRBJ2-3	.	CASSLSGGGTDTQYF
TRBV7-6	TRBJ2-5	.	CASSLLPGGVGETQYF
TRBV4-3	TRBJ2-3	.	CASSQSDTQYF
TRBV5-1	TRBJ2-3	.	CASSRDSATDTQYF
TRBV5-1	TRBJ2-1	.	CASSLEGGANEQFF
TRBV5-5	TRBJ1-5	once	CASSSPGGNQPQHF
TRBV28	TRBJ2-2	once	CALAELNTGELFF
TRBV6-1	TRBJ1-4	once	CASSEPSPRKLFF
TRBV28	TRBJ1-1	.	CASTLSSRGTEAFF
TRBV6-5	TRBJ2-3	.	CASRLIAGGDTQYF
TRBV29-1	TRBJ1-1	.	CSGRQGQNTEAFF
TRBV18	TRBJ2-7	once	CASSAGGRTSYEQYF
TRBV11-2	TRBJ1-4	.	CASSLKAGNSWGEKLFF
TRBV28	TRBJ1-4	.	CASRPTGLNEKLFF
TRBV27	TRBJ1-4	.	CASSLFAAGENNEKLFF
TRBV7-2	TRBJ2-1	once	CASSLRRDTFNEQFF
TRBV9	TRBJ1-1	.	CASSESGRTEAFF